Listed below are T cell receptor beta chains from one sample, sequenced in a study of shared clonotypes between healthy human individuals. Clones were sequenced by immunoSEQ multiplex PCR, and TCRdb holds only the in-frame ones, with some missing. The sample consists of roughly 1,100,000 clones, about 70% of them appearing once. Input material: memory CD4+ T cells sorted from blood. The receptors were sampled from a man aged 18 to 30 in good health. Each CDR3 is given with its conserved first and last residue. D genes are given only for firm matches. Clone size is stated in some rows and not others, as once, few, many or a class when expanded.

abundance	v_gene	j_gene	d_gene	CDR3nt	CDR3aa
-	TRBV7-2	TRBJ2-4	-	TGTGCCAGCAGCTTGTGGAACTTAGCCAAAAACATTCAGTACTTC	CASSLWNLAKNIQYF
once	TRBV11-2	TRBJ2-1	TRBD2	TGTGCCAGCAGCTTGGGCCCGGGAGGCTACAATGAGCAGTTCTTC	CASSLGPGGYNEQFF
-	TRBV6-1	TRBJ2-2	-	TGTGCCAGCAGCGTAACCTGGGGACCTACCGGGGAGCTGTTTTTT	CASSVTWGPTGELFF
many	TRBV6-4	TRBJ2-2	TRBD2	TGTGCCAGCAGTCACGTCGGGACTACTAAAACCGGGGAGCTGTTTTTT	CASSHVGTTKTGELFF
-	TRBV5-1	TRBJ2-3	TRBD2	TGCGCCAGCAGCTTAATAGCGGGAGGGCCTACAGATACGCAGTATTTT	CASSLIAGGPTDTQYF
-	TRBV6-1	TRBJ1-3	TRBD1	TGTGCCAGCAGTGAGGCAGGGGGATTTAGAAACACCATATATTTT	CASSEAGGFRNTIYF
-	TRBV2	TRBJ1-6	TRBD1	TGTGCCAGCACCGGGACAGGGAATTCACCCCTCCACTTT	CASTGTGNSPLHF
-	TRBV27	TRBJ1-2	-	TGTGCCAGCAGTTTAGCAGGGTATAACTATGGCTACACCTTC	CASSLAGYNYGYTF
-	TRBV5-1	TRBJ1-1	-	TGCGCCAGCAGCCCGATCCCCTTGACAGGTAAAAACACTGAAGCTTTCTTT	CASSPIPLTGKNTEAFF
-	TRBV10-3	TRBJ2-1	-	TGTGCCATCAGTGAGTCGACGCGCGGACCCCCCTACTACAATGAGCAGTTCTTC	CAISESTRGPPYYNEQFF
-	TRBV2	TRBJ2-7	TRBD2	TGTGCCAGCACCCCCGTCGGGAAGCGGGGGACTTACGAGCAGTACTTC	CASTPVGKRGTYEQYF
-	TRBV29-1	TRBJ2-3	TRBD2	TGCAGCGCCGCCGAACTAGCGGGGGGGCCAGATACGCAGTATTTT	CSAAELAGGPDTQYF
few	TRBV4-1	TRBJ1-1	-	TGCGCCAGCAGCCAAGTCGGGGGTATGAACACTGAAGCTTTCTTT	CASSQVGGMNTEAFF
-	TRBV7-2	TRBJ1-1	-	TGTGCCAGCAGCTTAGTGGGGAAACCCACTGAAGCTTTCTTT	CASSLVGKPTEAFF
-	TRBV7-6	TRBJ1-3	-	TGTGCCAGCAGCTTAAGGGGGGGCACTGGAAACACCATATATTTT	CASSLRGGTGNTIYF
-	TRBV4-3	TRBJ2-2	-	TGCGCCAGCAGCCAAGACCCCGCAGGGTTGCAAGGCGGGGAGCTGTTTTTT	CASSQDPAGLQGGELFF
-	TRBV1	TRBJ1-4	-	TGCACCAGCAGCCACCGGGACAGGGGAGAAAAACTGTTTTTT	CTSSHRDRGEKLFF
once	TRBV5-4	TRBJ1-2	-	TGTGCCAGCAGCTTCACAGAGTACGGCTACACCTTC	CASSFTEYGYTF